A selection of T cell receptor beta chains follows, all from one sample in a study of cytomegalovirus exposure and HLA in healthy donors. The repertoire was sequenced with immunoSEQ multiplex PCR; TCRdb's copy has only in-frame clones and lacks some. The table has 120,000 to 150,000 clones, 76% seen once; the top ten hold under 4.5%. The specimen sequenced was PBMCs. The receptors shown here come from a man aged 18 to 29 in good health and CMV-seronegative. Each CDR3 is given with its conserved first and last residue. A D gene is named only where the DNA matches it firmly. Some rows mark clone size as missing; the rest say once, few, many or name a class of expanded clone.

v_gene,j_gene,abundance,d_gene,CDR3nt,CDR3aa
TRBV30,TRBJ2-2,.,.,TGTGCCTGGACCAAAATCGCGGTCGGCGGGGAGCTGTTTTTT,CAWTKIAVGGELFF
TRBV5-1,TRBJ2-5,.,TRBD1,TGCGCCAGCAGCCCTACAGGGGGACTTCAAGAGACCCAGTACTTC,CASSPTGGLQETQYF
TRBV6-1,TRBJ2-1,few,.,TGTGCCAGCAGTGACTCTTCCTACAATGAGCAGTTCTTC,CASSDSSYNEQFF
TRBV6-4,TRBJ1-2,.,.,TGTGCCAGCAGCGCTCAAATGGGGGACACCTATGGCTACACCTTC,CASSAQMGDTYGYTF
TRBV7-9,TRBJ1-2,once,TRBD1,TGTGCCAGCAGCCTGAATATGGCGGGACAGGGATCCTATGGCTACACCTTC,CASSLNMAGQGSYGYTF
TRBV2,TRBJ2-5,.,.,TGTGCCAGCAGGTTGGCAGGGGCGACTCAAGAGACCCAGTACTTC,CASRLAGATQETQYF
TRBV11-3,TRBJ2-2,.,TRBD1,TGTGCCAGCAGCCCAAGGACAGGGCAAACCGGGGAGCTGTTTTTT,CASSPRTGQTGELFF
TRBV4-1,TRBJ2-7,.,.,TGCGCCAGCAGCCAAGAGGGCTTCTCCTACGAGCAGTACTTC,CASSQEGFSYEQYF
TRBV11-3,TRBJ2-1,once,TRBD1,TGTGCCAGCAGCGAACAGGGGGCGCGCAATGAGCAGTTCTTC,CASSEQGARNEQFF
TRBV25-1,TRBJ1-1,.,.,TGTGCCACCAGACCATGGGGAGGCGAGAACACTGAAGCTTTCTTT,CATRPWGGENTEAFF
TRBV5-4,TRBJ1-5,once,TRBD1,TGTGCCAGCAGCCCCCGGGACAGGGGGTGGGAGAAGTATAGCAATCAGCCCCAGCATTTT,CASSPRDRGWEKYSNQPQHF
TRBV13,TRBJ2-4,.,.,TGTGCCAGCAGTTTTGGACTAAAAAACATTCAGTACTTC,CASSFGLKNIQYF
TRBV11-2,TRBJ1-1,.,TRBD1,TGTGCCAGCAGCCTCCGACAGGGGTCGCAACTTGAAGCTTTCTTT,CASSLRQGSQLEAFF
TRBV27,TRBJ2-7,.,.,TGTGCCAGCAGTTTATTTTCCGGGGAGAGCTCCTACGAGCAGTACTTC,CASSLFSGESSYEQYF
TRBV9,TRBJ1-1,.,TRBD1,TGTGCCAGCAGCGTAGAGGGACAGGGTATTATGGCTGAAGCTTTCTTT,CASSVEGQGIMAEAFF
TRBV6-1,TRBJ2-7,once,.,TGTGCCAGCAGTGAAAGCCCGGGCAGGGACGAGCAGTACTTC,CASSESPGRDEQYF
TRBV10-3,TRBJ1-4,few,TRBD1,TGTGCCATCACTAAAGGACAGGGTGAAAAACTGTTTTTT,CAITKGQGEKLFF
TRBV5-6,TRBJ1-1,.,TRBD1,TGTGCCAGCAGCTTGGGGAGGGGGCAGGGGGATACCGAAGCTTTCTTT,CASSLGRGQGDTEAFF
TRBV28,TRBJ2-7,.,.,TGTGCCAGCAGTGTGACAGGCGAGCAGTACTTC,CASSVTGEQYF
TRBV7-3,TRBJ2-2,few,.,TGTGCCAGCAGCTTGAGGGCCAACACCGGGGAGCTGTTTTTT,CASSLRANTGELFF
TRBV27,TRBJ2-4,.,.,TGTGCCAGCAGTTTTGATTATGCGCGGGGGCCCAAAAACATTCAGTACTTC,CASSFDYARGPKNIQYF
TRBV2,TRBJ2-7,once,TRBD2,TGTGCCAGCAGTGATGAGGGACTAATGGCCTACGAGCAGTACTTC,CASSDEGLMAYEQYF
TRBV6-1,TRBJ2-7,.,.,TGTGCCAGCAGTGAATTCGGCCTTAGCGATTACGAGCAGTACTTC,CASSEFGLSDYEQYF
TRBV29-1,TRBJ2-7,.,.,TGCAGCGTTCTTCGGCAGGGCACACCTTACGAGCAGTACTTC,CSVLRQGTPYEQYF
TRBV27,TRBJ2-3,.,TRBD1,TGTGCCAGCAGTTTATCGACAGGGGGCTCCTACACAGATACGCAGTATTTT,CASSLSTGGSYTDTQYF
TRBV28,TRBJ1-1,.,.,TGTGCCAGCAGCTACAGGGACACTGAAGCTTTCTTT,CASSYRDTEAFF
TRBV9,TRBJ2-1,.,TRBD2,TGTGCCAGCAGCGTCGACAGCGGGGGTTACAATGAGCAGTTCTTC,CASSVDSGGYNEQFF
TRBV27,TRBJ1-5,.,TRBD1,TGTGCCAGCAGTTCCCCCGGGACAGGGGGCAATCAGCCCCAGCATTTT,CASSSPGTGGNQPQHF
TRBV5-1,TRBJ1-1,.,.,TGCGCCAGCAGCTGGGGTATGGGGACACCGGCTGAAGCTTTCTTT,CASSWGMGTPAEAFF
TRBV5-1,TRBJ2-5,few,TRBD1,TGCGCCAGCAGGTCTCCTCGCGGCAGGGGGCAAGAGACCCAGTACTTC,CASRSPRGRGQETQYF
TRBV30,TRBJ2-3,.,.,TGTGCCTGGGGTGCCGAGCAGGGTCCTCCCGATACGCAGTATTTT,CAWGAEQGPPDTQYF
TRBV5-1,TRBJ2-7,.,TRBD2,TGCGCCAGCAGCGCTAGCGGGAGGCGCCCCTACGAGCAGTACTTC,CASSASGRRPYEQYF
TRBV6-4,TRBJ1-1,.,.,TGTGCCAGCAGTGACCCGACGGACAGACTGAACACTGAAGCTTTCTTT,CASSDPTDRLNTEAFF
TRBV6-6,TRBJ2-1,.,TRBD1,TGTGCCAGCAGCCAGGACAGGGTCCCCAATGAGCAGTTCTTC,CASSQDRVPNEQFF
TRBV10-3,TRBJ1-1,few,.,TGTGCCATCAGGAGTCAGGGGATGAACACTGAAGCTTTCTTT,CAIRSQGMNTEAFF
TRBV7-2,TRBJ2-7,.,.,TGTGCCAGCAGCTTAACCCTAACGGGCGAGCAGTACTTC,CASSLTLTGEQYF
TRBV7-9,TRBJ1-1,.,TRBD1,TGTGCCAGCAGCGACCAGGGGGTTGTGGCTTTCTTT,CASSDQGVVAFF
TRBV5-5,TRBJ2-7,.,TRBD1,TGTGCCAGCAGCTTGGCAGGACAGGGGGTTTACGAGCAGTACTTC,CASSLAGQGVYEQYF
TRBV6-6,TRBJ2-1,.,TRBD1,TGTGCCAGCAGTTGGAGGACAGGGATGGGGACTGAGCAGTTCTTC,CASSWRTGMGTEQFF
TRBV6-5,TRBJ1-5,.,.,TGTGCCAGCAGTTTAAACAGGGATCGGCCCCAGCATTTT,CASSLNRDRPQHF
TRBV25-1,TRBJ1-6,.,TRBD1,TGTGCCAGCAGTTGGACAGGGGGTAATTCACCCCTCCACTTT,CASSWTGGNSPLHF
TRBV28,TRBJ2-1,.,.,TGTGCCAGCAGAGAGTCCTACAATGAGCAGTTCTTC,CASRESYNEQFF
TRBV28,TRBJ2-3,.,.,TGTGCCAGCAGTTTATCCCTCACAGATACGCAGTATTTT,CASSLSLTDTQYF
TRBV5-1,TRBJ2-1,.,.,TGCGCCAGCCCCCCTCGAAGAGAAAATGAGCAGTTCTTC,CASPPRRENEQFF
TRBV28,TRBJ1-5,.,TRBD1,TGTGCCAGCAGTTTGGGACAGGGGAATCAGCCCCAGCATTTT,CASSLGQGNQPQHF
TRBV10-2,TRBJ2-7,.,.,TGCGCCAGCTTAAGAGCGGAGACCTACGAGCAGTACTTC,CASLRAETYEQYF
TRBV6-5,TRBJ1-2,.,TRBD1,TGTGCCAGCAGTTATACCCGGACAGGGGGAGGCTATGGCTACACCTTC,CASSYTRTGGGYGYTF
TRBV9,TRBJ1-6,.,.,TGTGCCAGCAGCTCCCGAGGGGGTAGCGATAATTCACCCCTCCACTTT,CASSSRGGSDNSPLHF
TRBV5-1,TRBJ1-6,few,.,TGCGCCAGCAGCTTGGAACTGAATTCCCCCCTCCACTTT,CASSLELNSPLHF
TRBV2,TRBJ2-3,few,TRBD1,TGTGCCAGCAGGGGTTTCGGGGACAGGGGAGGGATCAAAGATACGCAGTATTTT,CASRGFGDRGGIKDTQYF
TRBV19,TRBJ1-3,.,.,TGTGCCAGTAGTATCAGGGACTTCTCTGGAAACACCATATATTTT,CASSIRDFSGNTIYF
TRBV7-2,TRBJ1-6,.,.,TGTGCCAGCAGCTTATCTTCACTTCCGGATTCACCCCTCCACTTT,CASSLSSLPDSPLHF
TRBV6-6,TRBJ2-1,.,.,TGTGCCAGCAGTTACTCAAGCCTCGATAACAATGAGCAGTTCTTC,CASSYSSLDNNEQFF
TRBV4-1,TRBJ1-1,.,.,TGCGCCAGCAGCCAGGGCTGGACAGCCAACACTGAAGCTTTCTTT,CASSQGWTANTEAFF
TRBV18,TRBJ1-6,.,TRBD1,TGTGCCAGCTCACCAGTAGGGGCAGGGGGGAATAATTCACCCCTCCACTTT,CASSPVGAGGNNSPLHF
TRBV29-1,TRBJ1-1,.,TRBD1,TGCAGCGTTGCGGATAAGGACAGGATGAACACTGAAGCTTTCTTT,CSVADKDRMNTEAFF
TRBV2,TRBJ2-3,few,TRBD2,TGTGCCAGCACAGGGCGAGTAGCGGGGACTATCACAGATACGCAGTATTTT,CASTGRVAGTITDTQYF
TRBV30,TRBJ2-5,.,.,TGTGCCGGGACTCAGGGGGGACAAGAGACCCAGTACTTC,CAGTQGGQETQYF
TRBV5-4,TRBJ1-2,.,TRBD1,TGTGCCAGCAGCCCGGGGACAGCCCGTGGCTACACCTTC,CASSPGTARGYTF
TRBV7-9,TRBJ2-1,.,TRBD1,TGTGCCAGCAGCTTCGACGCCGGGACAGGGTACTACAATGAGCAGTTCTTC,CASSFDAGTGYYNEQFF